This passage covers 26 T cell receptor beta chains from one sample sequenced in a study of neurological immune-mediated disorders. A single record per CDR3 protein comes from TCRdb applying MiXCR to the 5' RACE reads. The sample yields around 20,000 distinct CDR3 sequences, over 5.5% seen once. The sequenced material came from CD8+ T cells from blood. The receptor set was obtained from a man between 18 and 29 years old in good health.

This clonotype showed up many times. The rearrangement uses TRBV7-2 and TRBJ2-5; D may be TRBD1 (6 bases). V lost 1 base to trimming and J lost 9 bases, with 12 bases between them. Germline loops: CDR1 SGHTA, CDR2 FQGNSA. This CDR3 comprises 13 residues. Written as DNA, the CDR3 is TGTGCCAGCAGCTTAGGCTTGGCAGGGGCCCAGTACTTC. Encoded protein: CASSLGLAGAQYF.

This clonotype was found many times. The rearrangement joins TRBV6-5 to TRBJ1-4, with D uncertain. The V gene's germline CDR1 is MNHEY and CDR2 SVGAGI. The CDR3 length is 16 residues. Trimming cost V 1 base and J 0 bases, with 9 bases left between them. The CDR3 sequence: CASSYYGAATNEKLFF. CDR3 nucleotides: TGTGCCAGCAGTTACTACGGTGCCGCAACTAATGAAAAACTGTTTTTT.

The table lists this clonotype with many counts. The V gene is TRBV6-2 or TRBV6-3, the J gene TRBJ2-3; D may be TRBD1 or TRBD2 (5 bases each). Germline loops: CDR1 MNHEY, CDR2 SVGEGT. The CDR3 is 16 amino acids. V shed 3 bases and J shed 2 bases, with 15 bases lying between them. The CDR3 reads CASSYGAGSITDTQYF. CDR3 in DNA: TGTGCCAGCAGTTATGGGGCAGGGAGTATCACAGATACGCAGTATTTT.

There are a few counts of this clonotype. The rearrangement joins TRBV29-1 to TRBJ2-7, with D tentatively TRBD2 (6 bases). V was clipped by 1 base and J by 3 bases, with 7 bases between them. Germline CDR1 is SQVTM and CDR2 is ANQGSEA. This CDR3 has 12 residues. The chain's CDR3 is CSVEAGDYEQYF. The CDR3 DNA sequence: TGCAGCGTTGAAGCGGGGGACTACGAGCAGTACTTC.

V is TRBV19 and J is TRBJ2-1; no reliable D call. The CDR3 has 15 residues. Germline-derived CDR1 and CDR2 are LNHDA and SQIVND (reference sequence). The germline V and J ends were trimmed by 7 bases and 8 bases, with 21 bases remaining between them. The DNA of the CDR3 is TGTGCCAGTAAGATGACCGGTGGCTTCAGCGATGAGCAGTTCTTC. Translation: CASKMTGGFSDEQFF.

This clonotype was counted many times. The chain couples TRBV19 to TRBJ2-7; perhaps TRBD1 as D (6 bases). Germline values: CDR1 LNHDA, CDR2 SQIVND (reference sequence). The CDR3 covers 14 residues. The V end lost 6 bases, the J end lost 4 bases, and 16 bases lay between the germline ends. The CDR3 nucleotides read TGTGCCAGTAGCCCAACCAGGGGACCGTACGAGCAGTACTTC. This sequence encodes CASSPTRGPYEQYF.

Turning to this clonotype: This may come from a read error, since a much larger clone is one base off. The rearrangement uses TRBV20-1 and TRBJ2-1, with TRBD2 matching over 8 bases. Losses at the gene ends were 0 bases for V and 7 bases for J; bases not matched to a gene: 8. The CDR3 loop spans 15 amino acids. Germline V CDR1 and CDR2: DFQATT, SNEGSKA (reference sequence). The CDR3 protein is CSARDQTSVANEQFF. In DNA, the CDR3 is TGCAGTGCTAGAGATCAGACTAGCGTGGCAAATGAGCAGTTCTTC.

This clonotype came up many times. The chain couples TRBV7-9 to TRBJ1-1; no clear D gene. Trimming pared 6 bases from V and 1 base from J, leaving 3 bases between. The CDR3 has 11 residues. Germline assignment: CDR1 SEHNR and CDR2 FQNEAQ (reference sequence). CDR3 bases: TGTGCCAGCAGGGAGAACACTGAAGCTTTCTTT. Its translation: CASRENTEAFF.

This clonotype has at least ten counts. The chain joins TRBV4-1 to TRBJ1-6, with TRBD1 as a possible D gene (6 bases). The length of the CDR3 is 15 residues. Trimming left V 0 bases short and J 7 bases short, with 10 bases between. CDR1 is MGHRA, CDR2 YSYEKL, per germline. The CDR3 reads CASSQDRGLNSPLHF. In nucleotides, the CDR3 is TGCGCCAGCAGCCAAGATAGGGGGTTAAATTCACCCCTCCACTTT.

This clonotype occurred many times. V is TRBV29-1 and J is TRBJ2-3, with TRBD2 as a possible D gene (5 bases). CDR3 length equals 14 residues. Trimming shortened V by 3 bases and J by 5 bases, and 15 bases separated the two germline ends. Germline V gives CDR1 SQVTM, CDR2 ANQGSEA. The CDR3 nucleotides read TGCAGCGTTGATGGAGGACTTCCCGGAGATACGCAGTATTTT. It specifies CSVDGGLPGDTQYF.

This clonotype was observed many times. The V call is TRBV5-5, the J call TRBJ1-1, with D perhaps TRBD1 (5 bases). The ends were cut back, 0 bases at V and 4 bases at J, with 10 bases in the middle. Germline lookup yields CDR1 SGHKS and CDR2 YYEKEE (reference sequence). There are 14 residues in the CDR3. In DNA form, the CDR3 reads TGTGCCAGCAGCTTGGTCCAGGGTGGCACTGAAGCTTTCTTT. Protein product: CASSLVQGGTEAFF. Complete variable domain (other parts from reference TRBV5-5 and TRBJ1-1): DAGVTQSPTHLIKTRGQQVTLRCSPISGHKSVSWYQQVLGQGPQFIFQYYEKEERGRGNFPDRFSARQFPNYSSELNVNALLLGDSALYLCASSLVQGGTEAFFGQGTRLTVV.

This clonotype was observed many times. The chain employs TRBV7-6 and TRBJ2-7; TRBD2 matches 8 bases. Unmatched junction bases numbered 9, after V lost 6 bases and J lost 2 bases. CDR3 size: 15 residues. From germline, CDR1 is SGHVS and CDR2 FNYEAQ. The CDR3 sequence is CASSPGSGGTYEQYF. DNA for the CDR3: TGTGCCAGCAGTCCAGGGAGCGGGGGCACCTACGAGCAGTACTTC.

This clonotype was detected many times. This rearrangement joins TRBV6-6 to TRBJ2-1; 9 nucleotides line up with TRBD1. The CDR3 totals 14 residues. Germline V gene sequence: CDR1 MNHNY, CDR2 SVGAGI (reference sequence). V trimming: 11 bases; J trimming: 6 bases; junction bases outside the gene matches: 11. The CDR3 sequence: CASGEGQGPNEQFF. The DNA for the CDR3 is TGTGCCTCGGGCGAGGGACAGGGACCCAATGAGCAGTTCTTC.

At least ten counts were recorded for this clonotype. The rearrangement links TRBV12-3 or TRBV12-4 to TRBJ1-2; D gene uncertain. Between the trimmed V and J ends, which lost 7 bases and 0 bases, there was a span of 15 bases. The CDR3 loop spans 15 amino acids. The CDR3 nucleotides read TGTGCCAGCACCCACGCGATCGAAGCTAACTATGGCTACACCTTC. Its protein product is CASTHAIEANYGYTF.

This clonotype was observed many times. The rearrangement joins TRBV15 to TRBJ2-7; 7 bases align to TRBD1. CDR3 length: 14 residues. The V segment lost 1 base and the J segment 3 bases; nucleotides outside the gene matches: 3. Looked up from germline, CDR1 is LNHNV and CDR2 is YYDKDF (reference sequence). The CDR3, as DNA: TGTGCCACCAGCAGAGGAGGGACAGTCTACGAGCAGTACTTC. Translation gives CATSRGGTVYEQYF.

This clonotype was recorded many times. The chain employs TRBV30 and TRBJ2-7, with a weak D call TRBD1 (5 bases). CDR1 is GTSNPN, CDR2 SVGIG, per germline (reference sequence). This CDR3 region has 13 residues. The V end lost 1 base, the J end lost 1 base, and 8 bases lay between the germline ends. The CDR3 DNA reads TGTGCCTGGAGTGGGACATTATCCTACGAGCAGTACTTC. Translating gives CAWSGTLSYEQYF.

This clonotype was found many times. The chain's CDR3 is CASSHKLEPETQYF. DNA of the CDR3: TGCGCCAGCAGCCACAAATTGGAACCCGAGACCCAGTACTTC. This chain links TRBV4-1 with TRBJ2-5; unclear D gene. The CDR3 has 14 amino acids. V was cut by 3 bases and J by 5 bases, with 13 bases left in between. Per germline, CDR1 MGHRA and CDR2 YSYEKL.

This clonotype is labeled as medium-sized. This rearrangement joins TRBV13 to TRBJ2-5; D is possibly TRBD2 (7 bases). Per germline, CDR1 PRHDT and CDR2 FYEKMQ (reference sequence). With 1 base removed from V and 2 bases from J, the gap between germline ends came to 26 bases. This CDR3 is 20 amino acids long. In nucleotides, the CDR3 is TGTGCCAGCAGCTTAGTCTACGGGGACGGGGGGCCCCCTGAACAAGAGACCCAGTACTTC. Amino acids: CASSLVYGDGGPPEQETQYF. Based on the CDR3 plus reference TRBV13 and TRBJ2-5, the full variable domain is AAGVIQSPRHLIKEKRETATLKCYPIPRHDTVYWYQQGPGQDPQFLISFYEKMQSDKGSIPDRFSAQQFSDYHSELNMSSLELGDSALYFCASSLVYGDGGPPEQETQYFGPGTRLLVL.

At least ten counts were recorded for this clonotype. V and J are TRBV24-1 and TRBJ1-5, with 9 bases that match TRBD1. This CDR3 is built from 16 residues. Germline V CDR1 and CDR2: KGHDR, SFDVKD. The ends lost 4 bases at V and 8 bases at J; junction bases unmatched: 11. The CDR3 loop is CATSEGGQGIWEPQHF. Here the CDR3 DNA reads TGTGCCACCAGTGAGGGGGGACAGGGAATTTGGGAGCCCCAGCATTTT.

The sample holds many counts of this clonotype. The rearrangement uses TRBV12-3 or TRBV12-4 and TRBJ2-5, with D perhaps TRBD1 or TRBD2 (6 bases each). Trimming removed 6 bases from V and 4 bases from J, with 18 bases in between. There are 15 residues in the CDR3. The CDR3 DNA sequence: TGTGCCAGCAGATACCCCGGAGGGGGTATAGAGACCCAGTACTTC. It yields the protein CASRYPGGGIETQYF.

This clonotype was picked up many times. The rearrangement links TRBV7-3 to TRBJ2-5; no reliable D call. Per the germline V gene, CDR1 is SGHTA and CDR2 is FQGTGA. Trimming stripped 0 bases from V and 0 bases from J, with 5 bases between. The CDR3 is made up of 14 amino acids. CDR3 in amino acids: CASSLTVYQETQYF. DNA of the CDR3: TGTGCCAGCAGCTTAACTGTGTACCAAGAGACCCAGTACTTC.

There are many counts of this clonotype. The J gene is TRBJ1-5, the V gene TRBV6-5, with D perhaps matching TRBD1 (5 bases). This CDR3 has 15 residues. V lost 8 bases to trimming and J lost 1 base, with 15 bases between them. CDR1 MNHEY and CDR2 SVGAGI come from the germline V gene. As DNA, the CDR3 is TGTGCCAGCCGCCTGGCTTCAGGGAGCAATCAGCCCCAGCATTTT. It codes for CASRLASGSNQPQHF.

This clonotype has a count of ten or more. A much larger clone differs by one base, so this may be a read error. The chain has TRBV7-2 and TRBJ1-2; D gene ambiguous. CDR1 and CDR2 (germline): SGHTA, FQGNSA. This CDR3 has 14 residues. Trimming removed 1 base at V and 4 bases at J, with 10 bases between. The CDR3 is CASSLVASAYGYTF. The CDR3 region has the DNA TGTGCCAGCAGCTTAGTTGCCAGTGCCTATGGCTACACCTTC.

This clonotype was observed at least ten times. The CDR3 is CASSEDRGLMSELFF. In DNA form, the CDR3 reads TGCGCCAGCAGTGAGGACAGGGGGCTCATGAGTGAGCTGTTTTTT. J is TRBJ2-2 and V is TRBV10-2, with 10 nucleotides matching TRBD1. CDR1 and CDR2 (germline): WSHSY, SAAADI. J lost 11 bases, V lost 2 bases, and 8 bases had no gene match. There are 15 residues in the CDR3.

This clonotype occurred many times. The genes are TRBV6-5 and TRBJ2-7, with no clear D. The germline CDR1 and CDR2 sequences are MNHEY and SVGAGI. The CDR3 runs 13 residues. The ends were cut back, 6 bases at V and 4 bases at J, with 13 bases in the middle. The CDR3 loop reads CASRPEAGYEQYF. The CDR3, as DNA: TGTGCCAGCAGACCCGAAGCCGGGTACGAGCAGTACTTC.

The table lists this clonotype with a count of one. The V gene is TRBV20-1, the J gene TRBJ2-7, with D possibly matching TRBD1 (6 bases). CDR1 and CDR2 from the germline V gene are DFQATT and SNEGSKA (reference sequence). V lost 6 bases and J 0 bases, leaving 15 bases between the germline ends. The CDR3 spans 14 residues. CDR3 DNA: TGCAGTGCAGTACGGACAGCCGTCTCCTACGAGCAGTACTTC. Protein product: CSAVRTAVSYEQYF.